This T cell receptor (beta chain) was sequenced during a study of blood T cell repertoires in COVID-19. On the study more broadly: The samples span acute and convalescent COVID-19 from the United States, Italy and Spain.

This clone was seen more than once but under ten times. In the authors' methods: Scientists estimated how many nucleated cells there were by amplifying reference gene primers. Method: immunoSEQ multiplex PCR; TCRdb's copy keeps in-frame clones and lacks some. V and J calls plus clone size are reproduced from that table; the DNA served to infer D and trimming. This sample has under 250,000 clones, with more than 85% found just once. Germline CDR1 is MDHEN and CDR2 is SYDVKM. Trimming shortened V by 6 bases and J by 4 bases, and 9 bases separated the two germline ends. CDR3 length: 13 residues. One Seattle source followed patients from active infection through their disease course.

The receptor comes from a man aged 60 to 75 with COVID-19, enrolled during active disease. The chain combines TRBV28 with TRBJ1-4; no clear D. The specimen sequenced was peripheral blood. CDR3 DNA: TGTGCCAGCAGGAGGGCGGGTAATGAAAAACTGTTTTTT. It specifies CASRRAGNEKLFF.